These 4 T cell receptor beta chains originate from one sample sequenced in a study of T-cell memory formation after mild COVID-19. TCRdb re-called the 5' RACE reads through MiXCR, storing one row per CDR3 protein. The sample has 250,000 or so distinct CDR3 sequences; 7.5% to 10% are singletons. The specimen was PBMCs or a T cell subset sorted from them (not recorded which). These receptors originate from a young man who had mild COVID-19 (a few samples of this study predate the infection). Cell type and time point are not known.

This clonotype was seen more than once but under ten times. The rearrangement joins TRBV29-1 to TRBJ2-1; either TRBD1 or TRBD2 may supply D (5 bases each). The CDR3 has 14 amino acids. V was cut by 3 bases and J by 8 bases, with 17 bases left in between. Looked up from germline, CDR1 is SQVTM and CDR2 is ANQGSEA. The CDR3 DNA is TGCAGCGTTGAGGGAGCGGACGGACACCATGAGCAGTTCTTC. Residues: CSVEGADGHHEQFF.

The rearrangement uses TRBV27 and TRBJ1-1; perhaps TRBD1 as D (5 bases). Germline V lookup: CDR1 MNHEY, CDR2 SMNVEV (reference sequence). This CDR3 spans 15 amino acids. V lost 7 bases and J 5 bases, leaving 20 bases between the germline ends. The CDR3 here is CASTQYGGMITEAFF. The CDR3 region has the DNA TGTGCCAGCACCCAATACGGGGGGATGATAACTGAAGCTTTCTTT.

The chain recombines TRBV5-5 with TRBJ1-5; D is unresolved. Germline V gives CDR1 SGHKS, CDR2 YYEKEE (reference sequence). The CDR3 runs 12 residues. Trimming stripped 5 bases from V and 12 bases from J, with 15 bases between. The DNA for the CDR3 is TGTGCCAGCAGTCCTCTGGGTCGGCTCCAGCATTTT. Amino acid sequence: CASSPLGRLQHF.

The genes are TRBV27 and TRBJ2-4; maybe TRBD1 (5 bases). V dropped 6 bases and J dropped 6 bases, with 15 bases sitting between them. From germline, CDR1 is MNHEY and CDR2 SMNVEV (reference sequence). This CDR3 region has 14 residues. The chain's CDR3 is CASSQTVPRNIQYF. Here the CDR3 DNA reads TGTGCCAGCAGCCAGACAGTGCCACGAAACATTCAGTACTTC.